These T cell receptor beta chains were read from a single sample in a study of regulatory T cells in long-lasting Graves disease. TCRdb re-called the multiplex PCR reads with MiXCR, one entry per CDR3 protein. The sample contains 350,000 to 450,000 distinct CDR3 sequences, around 20% of which appear only once. The sample in question was peripheral blood mononuclear cells (PBMCs), obtained when the disease was refractory, from a patient treated with antithyroid drugs. The receptors stem from a female donor with Graves disease. Both conserved end residues are part of each CDR3. The D gene is left open where the match is weak. Not every row has a clone size; where given, it reads once, few, many or a size class.

. TRBJ2-5 many TRBV15 TGTGCCACCAGCAGAGGGTGGTTATCCGGGGAGACCCAGTACTTC CATSRGWLSGETQYF
TRBD2 TRBJ2-2 . TRBV20-1 TGCAGTGCTAGAGTGGGCGGGAGTCACGGGGAGCTGTTTTTT CSARVGGSHGELFF
TRBD2 TRBJ2-7 few TRBV27 TGTGCCAGCAGTTTATTCGGGAGGGCCCAAAACGAGCAGTACTTC CASSLFGRAQNEQYF
. TRBJ1-3 few TRBV28 TGTGCCAGCTCTTACCGCGCCTCTCCGGGCCCTGGAAACACCATATATTTT CASSYRASPGPGNTIYF
. TRBJ1-2 many TRBV11-2 TGTGCCAGCAGCTTAGATGATTCCAGCTATGGCTACACCTTC CASSLDDSSYGYTF
. TRBJ1-1 many TRBV12-3/TRBV12-4 TGTGCCAGCAGTTCGGGTAGCCAAGGGAACACTGAAGCTTTCTTT CASSSGSQGNTEAFF
. TRBJ2-2 . TRBV7-2 TGTGCCAGCAGCTTACAGCGGGTGGCCGGGGAGCTGTTTTTT CASSLQRVAGELFF
. TRBJ1-2 few TRBV6-1 TGTGCCAGCAGTGTGTCCGTTGGCTACACCTTC CASSVSVGYTF
TRBD1 TRBJ1-2 . TRBV19 TGTGCCAGTTGGCACCGGGACAGCATCTATGGCTACACCTTC CASWHRDSIYGYTF
. TRBJ1-6 many TRBV12-3/TRBV12-4 TGTGCCAGTTCACAGGACGGGAGCTCCTATAATTCACCCCTCCACTTT CASSQDGSSYNSPLHF
. TRBJ2-2 many TRBV20-1 TGCAGTGCTAGACTGTTGGGGGGTGGCACCGGGGAGCTGTTTTTT CSARLLGGGTGELFF
. TRBJ2-7 many TRBV12-5 TGTGCTAGTAGTTTGTATAAGGGCCACGAGCAGTACTTC CASSLYKGHEQYF
. TRBJ2-1 . TRBV27 TGTGCCAGCAAGGGGACGACCTCCTACAATGAGCAGTTCTTC CASKGTTSYNEQFF
. TRBJ2-7 many TRBV11-2 TGTGCCAGCAGCCTTTTTCAGGGTGCCTACGAGCAGTACTTC CASSLFQGAYEQYF
. TRBJ2-7 . TRBV18 TGTGCCAGCTCACCACCCCGGGGGATTAGATACGAGCAGTACTTC CASSPPRGIRYEQYF
. TRBJ2-2 many TRBV2 TGTGCCAGCAGTGAAGCGCTTCAGTCTGTGGCCGGGGAGCTGTTTTTT CASSEALQSVAGELFF